Below are 7 T cell receptor beta chains sequenced from a single sample in a study of shared T cell receptors in the human thymus. Sequenced by immunoSEQ multiplex PCR; TCRdb stores in-frame clones only, minus some. This repertoire shows some 760,000 clones, over 75% found once; its top ten account for 0.0095% to 0.013%. The same data also went into a second study, on human thymus T cells.

Sequencing was performed on thymocytes. These receptor sequences come from a girl less than two years old with a congenital heart defect.

The chain links TRBV11-2 to TRBJ2-7; TRBD1 matches 10 bases. The CDR3 has 15 residues. With V trimmed by 5 bases and J by 3 bases, 7 bases remained unmatched. Germline V CDR1 and CDR2: SGHAT, FQNNGV. The CDR3 here is CASSHSGTGVYEQYF. The CDR3 bases are TGTGCCAGCAGCCACTCCGGGACAGGGGTCTACGAGCAGTACTTC.

This clone turned up a few times. This rearrangement joins TRBV15 to TRBJ2-4; D may be TRBD1 (5 bases). Trimming pared 3 bases from V and 1 base from J, leaving 13 bases between. The CDR3 loop spans 16 amino acids. Germline CDR1 and CDR2: LNHNV and YYDKDF (reference sequence). DNA of the CDR3: TGTGCCACCAGCAGGGAAACTCAGGGCGCCAAAAACATTCAGTACTTC. Protein product: CATSRETQGAKNIQYF.

This clone was recorded once. Sequence at one end of the junction differs from germline and may be a read error. This sequence joins TRBV27 and TRBJ2-7, with 11 bases aligning to TRBD1. The CDR3 contains 16 residues. CDR1 MNHEY and CDR2 SMNVEV come from the germline V gene (reference sequence). CDR3 sequence reads: CASSSLRDRGIRLRLF. The CDR3 DNA follows: TGTGCCAGCAGTTCCCTCCGGGACAGGGGGATCCGCCTACGTCTCTTC.

The V and J genes are TRBV5-1 and TRBJ2-5, with TRBD2 identical over 7 bases. The V segment lost 4 bases and the J segment 5 bases; nucleotides outside the gene matches: 2. Germline assignment: CDR1 SGHRS and CDR2 YFSETQ. CDR3 length: 12 residues. The CDR3 DNA reads as TGCGCCAGCAGCCACGGGGGGGAGACCCAGTACTTC. Translation gives CASSHGGETQYF.

The V and J genes are TRBV7-9 and TRBJ1-2; tentative D call: TRBD1 (5 bases). CDR1 and CDR2 (germline): SEHNR, FQNEAQ (reference sequence). Between the trimmed V and J ends, which lost 2 bases and 4 bases, there was a span of 23 bases. CDR3 length: 18 residues. CDR3 in amino acids: CASSLTPASPSGLYGYTF. The DNA for the CDR3 is TGTGCCAGCAGCTTAACCCCAGCCAGCCCATCGGGACTCTATGGCTACACCTTC.

V gene TRBV27 combines with J gene TRBJ2-7; no definite D call. Germline V gene data show CDR1 as MNHEY and CDR2 as SMNVEV (reference sequence). The ends were cut back, 5 bases at V and 2 bases at J, with 16 bases in the middle. The CDR3 loop spans 15 amino acids. The CDR3 nucleotides read TGTGCCAGCAGTGGCCCAGGTAAGGCGACCTACGAGCAGTACTTC. This translates into CASSGPGKATYEQYF.

V is TRBV29-1 and J is TRBJ1-2; D not certain. This CDR3 has 11 amino acids. The V gene lost 7 bases and the J gene lost 2 bases, with 8 bases spanning the gap. CDR1 and CDR2 (germline): SQVTM, ANQGSEA. The DNA for the CDR3 is TGCAGCGCGACACCAAACTATGGCTACACCTTC. This gives the protein CSATPNYGYTF.